This T cell receptor beta chain originates from a study of cytomegalovirus exposure and HLA in healthy donors. The study's findings and limits: Three chains linked to CMV were shown in vitro to be specific for CMV antigens. Association with HLA alleles at 0.05 false discovery rate was found for some 18,000 TCR beta sequences in a later analysis.

Note on this clone: As yet, its antigen is unknown.

Use of 60 Vbeta and 13 Jbeta primers characterized the PCR. Sequenced by immunoSEQ multiplex PCR; TCRdb stores in-frame clones only, minus some. Here the sample spans over 200,000 clones, more than 75% being singletons. Trimming took off 5 bases at V and 3 bases at J, with 14 bases between the two ends. CDR1 and CDR2 from the germline V gene are SGHAT and FQNNGV. The CDR3 sequence is 15 residues long. Likely unrecorded immune exposures existed in these nominally healthy donors. This receptor was taken from a male donor in good health and CMV-seronegative. The chain joins TRBV11-2 to TRBJ1-5; D remains ambiguous. The sample comprised PBMCs. This chain's CDR3 is CASSPRVASNQPQHF. CDR3 nucleotides: TGTGCCAGCAGCCCCCGAGTTGCTTCCAATCAGCCCCAGCATTTT. The full variable domain, with the rest looked up from reference TRBV11-2 and TRBJ1-5, is EAGVAQSPRYKIIEKRQSVAFWCNPISGHATLYWYQQILGQGPKLLIQFQNNGVVDDSQLPKDRFSAERLKGVDSTLKIQPAKLEDSAVYLCASSPRVASNQPQHFGDGTRLSIL.